The 17 T cell receptor beta chains reported below all come from one sample, sequenced in a study of shared T cell receptors in the human thymus. Clones were read by immunoSEQ multiplex PCR, and TCRdb kept only the in-frame ones, dropping some. Of 500,000 to 550,000 clones listed, around 78% are singletons. These same records also appear under a second study, on human thymus T cells.

Sequences were obtained from thymocytes. The receptors stem from a boy younger than two with a congenital heart defect.

This clone was counted between two and nine times. The J gene is TRBJ2-7, the V gene TRBV6-1, with TRBD1 matching over 8 bases. Germline CDR1 reads MNHNS; CDR2 reads SASEGT. The CDR3 spans 16 residues. The V segment lost 4 bases and the J segment 4 bases; nucleotides outside the gene matches: 12. For the CDR3, the DNA is TGTGCCAGCAGTGCTACTAGACAGGGGATTTTTTACGAGCAGTACTTC. Its protein is CASSATRQGIFYEQYF.

This rearrangement joins TRBV6-1 to TRBJ2-7; TRBD1 aligns across 11 bases. CDR3 length equals 16 residues. The V segment lost 2 bases and the J segment 2 bases; nucleotides outside the gene matches: 5. Germline V gene data show CDR1 as MNHNS and CDR2 as SASEGT. As DNA, the CDR3 is TGTGCCAGCAGTGAAATCCCGGGACAGGGGGCCTACGAGCAGTACTTC. Translating gives CASSEIPGQGAYEQYF.

This clone was picked up a small number of times. This chain uses TRBV6-1 with TRBJ2-2; 11 bases line up with TRBD2. Per the germline V gene, CDR1 is MNHNS and CDR2 is SASEGT. This CDR3 is 18 amino acids long. With V trimmed by 4 bases and J by 4 bases, 11 bases remained unmatched. The CDR3 here is CASSVQRLAGGATGELFF. The CDR3 coding sequence is TGTGCCAGCAGTGTTCAGCGTCTAGCGGGAGGAGCCACCGGGGAGCTGTTTTTT.

This sequence joins TRBV13 and TRBJ1-1, with TRBD1 identical over 8 bases. The CDR3 is made up of 15 amino acids. In germline, CDR1 is PRHDT, CDR2 FYEKMQ (reference sequence). V shed 5 bases, J shed 0 bases, and the junction held 5 bases outside the gene matches. CDR3 protein: CASSPRTGLNTEAFF. The CDR3 DNA is TGTGCCAGCAGCCCCCGGACAGGGCTGAACACTGAAGCTTTCTTT.

The gene calls are TRBV28 and TRBJ1-1, with TRBD1 matching over 9 bases. V lost 5 bases, J lost 9 bases, and 10 bases stayed unmatched. The germline V gene encodes CDR1 MDHEN and CDR2 SYDVKM. The CDR3 sequence is 14 residues long. The DNA for the CDR3 is TGTGCCAGCAGTCTCGGACAGGGGCCTGTGAAAGCTTTCTTT. Translation: CASSLGQGPVKAFF.

The chain uses TRBV9 and TRBJ1-5; a possible D gene is TRBD1 (6 bases). With 0 bases removed from V and 5 bases from J, the gap between germline ends came to 9 bases. The germline V gene has CDR1 SGDLS and CDR2 YYNGEE. The CDR3 length is 14 residues. CDR3 bases: TGTGCCAGCAGCGTAGATGGGGGCGATCAGCCCCAGCATTTT. Its protein is CASSVDGGDQPQHF.

This clone came up once. V is TRBV29-1 and J is TRBJ1-4; 8 bases fit TRBD1. The CDR3 loop spans 18 amino acids. CDR1 and CDR2 from the germline V gene are SQVTM and ANQGSEA. The V gene end was trimmed by 2 bases and the J gene end by 0 bases; junction bases not matched to a gene: 11. The CDR3 sequence: CSVEFGQGNTATNEKLFF. CDR3 in DNA: TGCAGCGTTGAATTCGGACAGGGTAATACGGCAACTAATGAAAAACTGTTTTTT.

About this clone: Other DNA sequences of this sample code for an identical CDR3. The V call is TRBV27, the J call TRBJ2-7; D unresolved. Germline-derived CDR1 and CDR2 are MNHEY and SMNVEV (reference sequence). V was trimmed by 7 bases and J by 3 bases, leaving 7 bases between them. This CDR3 is 11 amino acids long. The chain's CDR3 is CASTRGYEQYF. CDR3 nucleotides: TGTGCCAGCACCCGCGGCTACGAGCAGTACTTC.

The J gene is TRBJ1-1, the V gene TRBV5-1, with D maybe TRBD1 (6 bases). This CDR3 comprises 17 residues. Germline CDR1 SGHRS, CDR2 YFSETQ. Trimming left V 6 bases short and J 0 bases short, with 21 bases between. Written as DNA, the CDR3 is TGCGCCAGCAACTCTAAAAGCCCAGGGGCGATGAACACTGAAGCTTTCTTT. Translating it yields CASNSKSPGAMNTEAFF.

This clone was detected a few times. The chain combines TRBV6-5 with TRBJ1-2, with 8 bases aligning to TRBD1. Per the germline V gene, CDR1 is MNHEY and CDR2 is SVGAGI. With V trimmed by 5 bases and J by 5 bases, 7 bases remained unmatched. There are 14 residues in the CDR3. The CDR3 is CASSVADRAYGYTF. For the CDR3, the DNA is TGTGCCAGCAGTGTGGCGGACAGGGCGTATGGCTACACCTTC.

The chain is built from TRBV14 and TRBJ1-3; 8 bases are shared with TRBD1. V lost 0 bases and J lost 0; bases outside the gene matches: 4. CDR3 length: 17 amino acids. Germline loops: CDR1 SGHDN, CDR2 FVKESK. The CDR3 DNA follows: TGTGCCAGCAGCCAAGACCGGGACAGGACCTCTGGAAACACCATATATTTT. Translation gives CASSQDRDRTSGNTIYF.

This sequence joins TRBV2 and TRBJ2-3; 8 bases fit TRBD1. V lost 8 bases and J lost 2; bases outside the gene matches: 18. Germline loops: CDR1 SNHLY, CDR2 FYNNEI. This CDR3 region has 18 residues. Here the CDR3 DNA reads TGTGCCAGCGTGCCCGGGACAGGCAAGACGGGTACCACAGATACGCAGTATTTT. Its protein is CASVPGTGKTGTTDTQYF.

The chain links TRBV5-1 to TRBJ2-3, with TRBD2 matching 8 bases. V dropped 4 bases and J dropped 0; count of bases not matched to a gene: 19. The CDR3 sequence is 20 residues long. Germline lookup yields CDR1 SGHRS and CDR2 YFSETQ. DNA of the CDR3: TGCGCCAGCAGCCTTCCCGGACTAGCCGGAACCCCCTCTAGCACAGATACGCAGTATTTT. Its translation: CASSLPGLAGTPSSTDTQYF.

This clone has more than one count but fewer than ten. This chain links TRBV11-2 with TRBJ2-1, with a weak D call TRBD2 (6 bases). Germline V CDR1 and CDR2: SGHAT, FQNNGV. There are 18 residues in the CDR3. The germline V and J ends were trimmed by 2 bases and 2 bases, with 19 bases remaining between them. CDR3: CASSLLRPIADAYNEQFF. DNA of the CDR3: TGTGCCAGCAGCTTACTACGACCGATAGCGGACGCCTACAATGAGCAGTTCTTC.

The chain joins TRBV18 to TRBJ2-7, with 7 bases lining up with TRBD2. This CDR3 has 14 residues. Germline CDR1 KGHSH, CDR2 LQKENI. V lost 6 bases and J lost 4; bases outside the gene matches: 9. The CDR3 region has the DNA TGTGCCAGCTCCCACCGCGGGGGATTTTACGAGCAGTACTTC. This gives the protein CASSHRGGFYEQYF.

The chain employs TRBV4-1 and TRBJ2-3, with 11 bases identical to TRBD2. V lost 1 base to trimming and J lost 6 bases; unmatched junction nucleotides: 12. The germline gives CDR1 MGHRA, CDR2 YSYEKL. This CDR3 is 18 amino acids long. The CDR3 protein is CASSQVGLAGGPEDTQYF. The CDR3 nucleotides read TGCGCCAGCAGCCAAGTAGGTCTAGCGGGAGGTCCGGAGGATACGCAGTATTTT.

The chain recombines TRBV4-2 with TRBJ2-2; D is ambiguous. CDR1 LGHNA and CDR2 YNFKEQ come from the germline V gene. CDR3 length equals 18 residues. V was shortened by 1 base and J by 4 bases, with 19 bases between the two germline ends. CDR3: CASSQGPERVRSTGELFF. In nucleotides, the CDR3 is TGTGCCAGCAGCCAAGGTCCCGAAAGAGTCCGGTCCACCGGGGAGCTGTTTTTT.